This T cell receptor beta chain was retrieved from a study of blood T cell repertoires in COVID-19 (dated by TCRdb to between 2020 and 2021). With respect to the entire study: Collaborator samples came from the United States, Italy and Spain and covered acute and convalescent phases of COVID-19. The prospective study material was composed of cDNA or gDNA derived from T cells, B-cell-depleted T cells, or PBMCs. The repertoires were released in a freely available public database meant as a resource for research on the immune response to SARS-CoV-2. Subjects who had been exposed to COVID-19, were actively infected with it, or had recovered from it provided the deeply sampled blood TCRbeta repertoires that made up the dataset. A de-identified subject ID, COVID-19 status, age in years and sex were almost always included in the sample metadata. Where HLA class I and class II types were available, the types were taken from metadata supplied by the sample provider, not from assay-based typing. The samples were drawn from the first 160 participants of the ongoing ImmuneRACE study and from some 1,300 subjects provided by 6 global collaborators.

TCRbeta CDR3 regions were amplified from genomic DNA by means of the immunoSEQ Assay, a bias-controlled multiplex PCR. The authors' analysis ran thus. The number of nucleated cells in each sample was estimated from the amplification of reference gene primers within the assay. To quantify the absolute abundance of each unique TCRbeta CDR3 rearrangement, sequence reads were collapsed and filtered. Productive Simpson clonality was computed per sample as the square root of Simpson's diversity index over productive rearrangements. TCRdb took this table from immuneACCESS and kept in-frame rearrangements with V and J called. Such tables lack part of the clones; where checked against another copy, unresolved V genes explain under half of the gap, and the rest is unexplained. V, J and clone size are taken as reported in that table, and D and trimming were inferred from the DNA itself. Recorded for this sample are hundreds of thousands of clones; around 88% of them occurred a single time. Around 5.8% of the sample comes from the top ten.

As for this clone: Its antigen is still unknown. Within one base of it there is no much larger clone, and no base qualities were kept.

Study-level results and caveats: The amount of clinical and demographic metadata varied by source and participant and was provided uncurated.

Participants in the prospective study were enrolled through a virtual design, were aged 18 to 89 years, and lived in roughly 25 United States geographic areas. In the prospective study, cohorts were assigned on the basis of participant-reported clinical history obtained from a screening survey and a study questionnaire. Recovered participants in ImmuneRACE Cohort 3 were defined by two consecutive negative NP/OP PCR tests, clearance by a healthcare professional, or resolution of symptoms. In the prospective study, mobile phlebotomists collected whole blood, serum and a nasopharyngeal or oropharyngeal swab from each participant. Participants in the prospective study had the option to provide additional blood draws and questionnaires over an approximately 2-month period. Before DNA extraction, blood samples from the prospective study were shipped at room temperature or frozen. V and J lose 5 bases and 2 bases, and a span of 14 bases separates them. CDR1 and CDR2, per the germline V gene (reference sequence), are LGHDT and YNNKEL. The CDR3 covers 15 residues, taking in both the cysteine and the phenylalanine. Solely the CDR3 DNA is kept, with 45 bases framed from the first base.

The receptor was isolated from a middle-aged woman who had recovered from COVID-19. The sequenced material came from PBMCs or T cells enriched from blood (not recorded which). The rearrangement combines TRBV3-1 (or the pseudogene TRBV3-2) with TRBJ2-3, with TRBD2 perhaps the D gene, on 6 matching bases. The CDR3 reads as follows: CASSARIAVTDTQYF. The DNA sequence is TGTGCCAGCAGCGCCCGTATAGCGGTCACAGATACGCAGTATTTT.